This T cell receptor (beta chain) was captured in a study of T-cell memory formation after mild COVID-19. On the study more broadly: The study found TCR clusters largely donor specific.

In this sample, this clonotype turned up a few times. CDR3 length: 15 amino acids. CDR1 KGHSY and CDR2 FQNENV come from the germline V gene. V shed 0 bases and J 5 bases; nucleotides not matched to a gene: 6. TCRdb re-analysed the 5' RACE reads in MiXCR, keeping a single row per CDR3 protein. The sample lists about 190,000 distinct CDR3 sequences; around 26% were seen once. Sequences were obtained from PBMCs or a T cell subset sorted from them (not recorded which). The chain carries TRBV16 and TRBJ2-7; 8 bases are shared with TRBD1. This TCR was recovered from an adult woman who had mild COVID-19 (a few samples of this study predate the infection). Cell type and time point are not known. The CDR3 nucleotides read TGTGCCAGCAGCCAATCGGGACAGGCTATTAACGAGCAGTACTTC. It is translated as CASSQSGQAINEQYF.